Each of the 30 T cell receptor beta chains below was sequenced from the same sample in a study of blood T cell repertoires in COVID-19. The assay was immunoSEQ multiplex PCR, and TCRdb's table has in-frame clones only and misses some. The sample lists under 300,000 clones; under 85% were seen once. The sequenced sample consisted of peripheral blood. The receptors stem from a woman aged 40 to 50 with active or convalescent COVID-19.

The genes are TRBV27 and TRBJ1-2, with 8 bases lining up with TRBD1. The J segment lost 1 base and the V segment lost 6 bases, leaving 4 bases of the junction unmatched. Germline assignment: CDR1 MNHEY and CDR2 SMNVEV (reference sequence). The CDR3 contains 14 residues. The CDR3 DNA sequence: TGTGCCAGCAGGCGGACAGGGTTTAACTATGGCTACACCTTC. The encoded protein is CASRRTGFNYGYTF.

This clone was counted ten times or more. The chain recombines TRBV5-1 with TRBJ2-7; D call uncertain. In germline, CDR1 is SGHRS, CDR2 YFSETQ. The CDR3 has 15 residues. Trimming pared 0 bases from V and 0 bases from J, leaving 10 bases between. CDR3 loop: CASSLDVTSSYEQYF. The CDR3, as DNA: TGCGCCAGCAGCTTGGACGTGACATCCTCCTACGAGCAGTACTTC.

The chain uses TRBV7-3 and TRBJ2-2, with a tentative D call TRBD2 (5 bases). Germline-derived CDR1 and CDR2 are SGHTA and FQGTGA. Trimming removed 2 bases at V and 5 bases at J, with 9 bases between. The CDR3 is 14 amino acids. The CDR3 DNA reads TGTGCCAGCAGCTTATCCGGGGTTACCGGGGAGCTGTTTTTT. It yields the protein CASSLSGVTGELFF.

This sequence joins TRBV7-2 and TRBJ2-1; D is ambiguous. This CDR3 region has 13 residues. Germline loops: CDR1 SGHTA, CDR2 FQGNSA. The V end was cut by 5 bases, the J end by 8 bases, with 13 bases between. The CDR3 is CASSPLRVHEQFF. As DNA, the CDR3 is TGTGCCAGCAGCCCCTTGCGCGTTCATGAGCAGTTCTTC.

The rearrangement uses TRBV3-1 (or the pseudogene TRBV3-2) and TRBJ1-6, with D unresolved. Germline V CDR1 and CDR2: LGHDT, YNNKEL (reference sequence). This CDR3 has 14 amino acids. V was trimmed by 3 bases and J by 7 bases, leaving 10 bases between them. CDR3 nucleotide sequence: TGTGCCAGCAGCCACGAGGTGGAGAATTCACCCCTCCACTTT. This codes for CASSHEVENSPLHF.

V usage is TRBV27 and J usage is TRBJ2-7; 11 bases agree with TRBD2. The CDR3 has 15 amino acids. J gave up 2 bases and V 7 bases, and 7 bases lay outside the gene matches. Germline V gives CDR1 MNHEY, CDR2 SMNVEV (reference sequence). The CDR3 region is CASTATSGITYEQYF. The CDR3 region has the DNA TGTGCCAGCACCGCGACTAGCGGGATAACCTACGAGCAGTACTTC.

This clone was observed a few times. The chain is built from TRBV5-1 and TRBJ1-3; 10 bases match TRBD1. V shed 4 bases, J shed 4 bases, and the junction held 11 bases outside the gene matches. Germline V gene lookup returns CDR1 SGHRS and CDR2 YFSETQ. The CDR3 contains 17 residues. The CDR3: CASSQGQGKFGGNTIYF. The CDR3 DNA reads TGCGCCAGCAGCCAGGGACAGGGGAAGTTTGGCGGAAACACCATATATTTT.

This chain connects TRBV6-5 to TRBJ2-2; no definite D call. Germline V lookup: CDR1 MNHEY, CDR2 SVGAGI. The CDR3 loop spans 13 amino acids. V lost 7 bases and J 6 bases, leaving 12 bases between the germline ends. CDR3 sequence: CASKISLAGELFF. As DNA, the CDR3 is TGTGCCAGCAAAATTAGCCTTGCCGGGGAGCTGTTTTTT.

This rearrangement joins TRBV2 to TRBJ2-3; 7 nucleotides line up with TRBD1. The germline V gene encodes CDR1 SNHLY and CDR2 FYNNEI. The CDR3 covers 15 residues. V gave up 11 bases and J gave up 2 bases; unmatched junction bases: 13. CDR3 amino acids: CAGPPDRPNTDTQYF. CDR3 DNA: TGTGCCGGTCCCCCGGACAGGCCTAACACAGATACGCAGTATTTT.

The rearrangement links TRBV5-4 to TRBJ1-3, with 8 positions matching TRBD1. Unmatched junction bases numbered 5, after V lost 1 base and J lost 2 bases. The CDR3 is 16 residues long. Germline values: CDR1 SGHNT, CDR2 YYREEE (reference sequence). In nucleotides, the CDR3 is TGTGCCAGCAGCTTGTGGACAGGGATCACTGGAAACACCATATATTTT. It yields the protein CASSLWTGITGNTIYF.

This sequence joins TRBV3-1 (or the pseudogene TRBV3-2) and TRBJ2-5; maybe TRBD2 (7 bases). CDR3 length equals 16 residues. Per the germline V gene, CDR1 is LGHDT and CDR2 is YNNKEL (reference sequence). The V end was cut by 0 bases, the J end by 5 bases, with 16 bases between. CDR3 sequence reads: CASSQDGAGADETQYF. The CDR3 DNA follows: TGTGCCAGCAGCCAAGACGGGGCGGGGGCAGACGAGACCCAGTACTTC.

This clone was seen just once. The chain is built from TRBV27 and TRBJ1-4; TRBD1 aligns across 7 bases. V was pared by 6 bases and J by 3 bases, with 4 bases of the junction left unmatched. This CDR3 is 14 amino acids long. The germline CDR1 and CDR2 sequences are MNHEY and SMNVEV (reference sequence). CDR3 sequence (DNA): TGTGCCAGCAGGTCGGGACAGTCTAATGAAAAACTGTTTTTT. Amino acid sequence: CASRSGQSNEKLFF.

In its sample, this clone was seen a few times. This chain uses TRBV2 with TRBJ1-5; 9 positions match TRBD1. Germline lookup yields CDR1 SNHLY and CDR2 FYNNEI. The CDR3 is made up of 15 amino acids. V lost 5 bases, J lost 0 bases, and 2 bases stayed unmatched. CDR3: CASSRDRDSNQPQHF. The CDR3 region has the DNA TGTGCCAGCAGTAGGGACAGGGATAGCAATCAGCCCCAGCATTTT.

This clone was detected only a few times. J is TRBJ2-7 and V is TRBV5-1; TRBD1 agrees at 9 bases. Per germline, CDR1 SGHRS and CDR2 YFSETQ. This CDR3 region has 14 residues. With 4 bases clipped from V and 2 bases from J, the junction kept 4 bases outside the gene matches. The CDR3 region is CASSQGQGPYEQYF. CDR3 nucleotides: TGCGCCAGCAGCCAGGGACAGGGACCCTACGAGCAGTACTTC.

The chain has TRBV5-1 and TRBJ1-1, with TRBD1 as a possible D gene (6 bases). Germline loops: CDR1 SGHRS, CDR2 YFSETQ. This CDR3 has 14 residues. Deletions cut 3 bases from V and 8 bases from J, with 17 bases between. In nucleotides, the CDR3 is TGCGCCAGCAGCTCCGCCGTGGGGGCCCCCGAAGCTTTCTTT. It codes for CASSSAVGAPEAFF.

In this sample, this clone turned up a few times. The chain employs TRBV9 and TRBJ1-1; 9 bases align to TRBD1. The germline V gene encodes CDR1 SGDLS and CDR2 YYNGEE. With 0 bases clipped from V and 4 bases from J, the junction kept 4 bases outside the gene matches. This CDR3 region has 15 residues. The chain's CDR3 is CASSVVGQGPTEAFF. For the CDR3, the DNA is TGTGCCAGCAGCGTAGTAGGACAGGGGCCCACTGAAGCTTTCTTT.

V gene TRBV7-9 combines with J gene TRBJ1-2; unclear D gene. The germline CDR1 and CDR2 sequences are SEHNR and FQNEAQ (reference sequence). This CDR3 comprises 14 residues. The ends were cut back, 5 bases at V and 6 bases at J, with 16 bases in the middle. This CDR3 is CASSAQTLLNGYTF. The CDR3 nucleotides are TGTGCCAGCAGCGCACAGACACTTCTGAATGGCTACACCTTC.

This rearrangement joins TRBV18 to TRBJ1-6; D unclear. Trimming took off 3 bases at V and 7 bases at J, with 16 bases between the two ends. The CDR3 runs to 16 residues. Germline-derived CDR1 and CDR2 are KGHSH and LQKENI. The CDR3 DNA reads as TGTGCCAGCTCACCCGCGCCGGGTAGGCGGAATTCACCCCTCCACTTT. It is translated as CASSPAPGRRNSPLHF.

The genes are TRBV5-1 and TRBJ1-3; 8 positions agree with TRBD1. The V and J ends lost 2 bases and 4 bases, in that order; junction bases with no gene match: 8. Germline V gene data show CDR1 as SGHRS and CDR2 as YFSETQ. This CDR3 contains 16 residues. CDR3 coding DNA: TGCGCCAGCAGCTTATTCGACAGGGGATCCGGAAACACCATATATTTT. It codes for CASSLFDRGSGNTIYF.

The V and J genes are TRBV27 and TRBJ1-2; D unclear. The CDR3 sequence is 13 residues long. V was cut by 4 bases and J by 0 bases, with 6 bases left in between. Germline-derived CDR1 and CDR2 are MNHEY and SMNVEV (reference sequence). The CDR3: CASSYRANYGYTF. DNA of the CDR3: TGTGCCAGCAGTTACAGAGCTAACTATGGCTACACCTTC.

The V gene is TRBV30, the J gene TRBJ1-2, with D uncertain. The CDR3 length is 12 residues. V was shortened by 5 bases and J by 3 bases, with 10 bases between the two germline ends. The germline V gene has CDR1 GTSNPN and CDR2 SVGIG (reference sequence). The CDR3 region has the DNA TGTGCCTGGGCGGGGAACCACTATGGCTACACCTTC. Its translation: CAWAGNHYGYTF.

The chain combines TRBV28 with TRBJ1-1; D may be TRBD1 (5 bases). The V gene's germline CDR1 is MDHEN and CDR2 SYDVKM. V lost 1 base and J 5 bases, leaving 11 bases between the germline ends. There are 14 residues in the CDR3. The CDR3: CASSLLPGGTEAFF. The CDR3 DNA sequence: TGTGCCAGCAGTTTATTGCCGGGGGGAACTGAAGCTTTCTTT.

CDR3 bases: TGTGCCAGCAGCGTAGGAGGGACAGGGTTTGAAAAACTGTTTTTT. Its protein is CASSVGGTGFEKLFF. The chain uses TRBV9 and TRBJ1-4; 9 bases map to TRBD1. After removal of 0 bases from V and 7 bases from J, the junction contained 4 bases not matched to a gene. CDR3 length equals 15 residues. From germline, CDR1 is SGDLS and CDR2 YYNGEE.

This clone was counted a single time. The rearrangement joins TRBV19 to TRBJ2-6; weak D call: TRBD2 (5 bases). Trimming stripped 3 bases from V and 0 bases from J, with 12 bases between. The CDR3 is 17 amino acids. Germline-derived CDR1 and CDR2 are LNHDA and SQIVND (reference sequence). DNA for the CDR3: TGTGCCAGTAGTATCCCCCGGGGAGTCTCTGGGGCCAACGTCCTGACTTTC. Amino acids: CASSIPRGVSGANVLTF.

The CDR3 sequence: CASSLYGQHNQPQHF. The CDR3 DNA is TGTGCCAGCAGCTTATACGGACAACACAATCAGCCCCAGCATTTT. The chain carries TRBV7-2 and TRBJ1-5; tentative D call: TRBD1 (5 bases). This CDR3 region has 15 residues. Between the trimmed V and J ends, which lost 2 bases and 3 bases, there was a span of 11 bases. Germline CDR1 SGHTA, CDR2 FQGNSA.

A remark on this clone: Other DNA sequences in the same sample also yield this CDR3. The rearrangement links TRBV3-1 (or the pseudogene TRBV3-2) to TRBJ1-3; D is undetermined. From germline, CDR1 is LGHDT and CDR2 YNNKEL (reference sequence). Trimming took off 3 bases at V and 2 bases at J, with 8 bases between the two ends. The CDR3 consists of 14 residues. The CDR3 DNA reads TGTGCCAGCAGCCAGGGAGGGACTGGAAACACCATATATTTT. It translates to CASSQGGTGNTIYF.

This clone was detected a few times. This rearrangement joins TRBV6-5 to TRBJ2-7, with a possible D match to TRBD2 (6 bases). Trimming took 3 bases from V and 7 from J, leaving 16 bases between them. The germline V gene encodes CDR1 MNHEY and CDR2 SVGAGI. The CDR3 runs 14 residues. Written as DNA, the CDR3 is TGTGCCAGCAGTTATCTCGGGAGAGATGTGGAGCAGTACTTC. Translating it yields CASSYLGRDVEQYF.

The V and J genes are TRBV19 and TRBJ1-5; 7 nucleotides agree with TRBD1. V was clipped by 5 bases and J by 8 bases; unmatched bases: 6. CDR3 length equals 13 residues. The germline V gene encodes CDR1 LNHDA and CDR2 SQIVND (reference sequence). As DNA, the CDR3 is TGTGCCAGTAGTGACAGGGCCGGGGAGCCCCAGCATTTT. This gives the protein CASSDRAGEPQHF.

DNA for the CDR3: TGTGCCAGTAGTATCCCTGGACAGGATGGGTCCTATGGCTACACCTTC. Translated, it gives CASSIPGQDGSYGYTF. The J gene is TRBJ1-2, the V gene TRBV19; 7 bases line up with TRBD1. Germline values: CDR1 LNHDA, CDR2 SQIVND (reference sequence). The CDR3 has 16 amino acids. The J segment lost 4 bases and the V segment lost 3 bases, leaving 11 bases of the junction unmatched.

This chain joins TRBV27 and TRBJ1-4; 7 bases are a match to TRBD1. V dropped 9 bases and J dropped 8; count of bases not matched to a gene: 12. Germline V gene sequence: CDR1 MNHEY, CDR2 SMNVEV (reference sequence). CDR3 length: 14 residues. The CDR3 DNA follows: TGTGCCAGTACATTGACAGGGCAGTGGGAAAAACTGTTTTTT. Amino acids: CASTLTGQWEKLFF.